This T cell receptor (beta chain) was sequenced during a study of blood T cell repertoires in COVID-19. For the study at large: T cells, B-cell-depleted T cells, or PBMCs supplied cDNA or gDNA.

Germline CDR1 and CDR2: ENHRY and SYGVKD. With V trimmed by 8 bases and J by 7 bases, 12 bases remained unmatched. The CDR3 is 16 amino acids. This clone was picked up a small number of times. Original processing methods: It was from reference gene primer amplification that nucleated cell counts were estimated. Profiled with immunoSEQ multiplex PCR; TCRdb holds only in-frame clones, not every one. V and J calls and clone size are copied from that table; D and trimming were computed from the DNA. The data hold about 440,000 clones, with roughly 89% observed a single time. The chain has TRBV10-3 and TRBJ1-6; 9 bases are shared with TRBD1. Sequences were obtained from peripheral blood. The TCR comes from a woman between 25 and 40 years old with acute or convalescent COVID-19. Here the CDR3 DNA reads TGTGCCATCGCCGATCCGGGACAGGGACTAAATTCACCCCTCCACTTT. As protein: CAIADPGQGLNSPLHF.